Below are 4 T cell receptor beta chains sequenced from a single sample in a study of blood T cell repertoires in COVID-19 (dated by TCRdb to 2020 to 2021). The library relied on the immunoSEQ multiplex PCR assay. Entries here come from immuneACCESS through TCRdb and include only in-frame sequences with V and J called. Some clones fail to appear in such tables; in the studies checked, an unresolved V gene covers under half of the shortfall, and the cause of the remainder is unknown. This sample is represented by 250,000 to 350,000 clones; 70% to 90% of them were singletons. The ten largest clones represent roughly 4% of the sample. Sequencing was performed on peripheral blood. The receptor source for this set is a woman between 50 and 59 years old with active or convalescent COVID-19.

The V call is TRBV4-3, the J call TRBJ1-6; 9 bases map to TRBD1. The CDR3 covers 15 residues. J lost 8 bases, V lost 0 bases, and 2 bases had no gene match. The germline V gene encodes CDR1 LGHNA and CDR2 YSLEER. The CDR3 sequence is CASSQERTGDSPLHF. CDR3 coding DNA: TGCGCCAGCAGCCAAGAGAGGACAGGGGATTCACCCCTCCACTTT.

The CDR3 loop is CASSQVWEGYYEQYF. In DNA form, the CDR3 reads TGTGCCAGCAGCCAAGTTTGGGAGGGCTACTACGAGCAGTACTTC. V usage is TRBV14 and J usage is TRBJ2-7; TRBD2 matches at 7 bases. Germline CDR1 is SGHDN and CDR2 is FVKESK. V shed 1 base and J 3 bases; nucleotides not matched to a gene: 6. CDR3 size: 15 residues. The complete variable domain, with remaining parts taken from reference TRBV14 and TRBJ2-7, reads EAGVTQFPSHSVIEKGQTVTLRCDPISGHDNLYWYRRVMGKEIKFLLHFVKESKQDESGMPNNRFLAERTGGTYSTLKVQPAELEDSGVYFCASSQVWEGYYEQYFGPGTRLTVT.

The chain recombines TRBV7-8 with TRBJ2-7, with TRBD1 matching over 8 bases. The germline CDR1 and CDR2 sequences are SGHVS and FQNEAQ. This CDR3 contains 16 residues. The junction had 9 bases not matched to a gene; V was cut back by 5 bases and J by 0 bases. CDR3 in amino acids: CASSDRGQGSSYEQYF. CDR3 nucleotides: TGTGCCAGCAGCGACCGAGGACAGGGCTCCTCCTACGAGCAGTACTTC.

This sequence joins TRBV7-2 and TRBJ1-1, with a tentative D call TRBD1 (5 bases). Germline V gives CDR1 SGHTA, CDR2 FQGNSA. Trimming took off 4 bases at V and 7 bases at J, with 7 bases between the two ends. This CDR3 contains 11 residues. CDR3 DNA sequence: TGTGCCAGCAGCTCCAGGGTTGAAGCTTTCTTT. This codes for CASSSRVEAFF.